The entry below gives a single T cell receptor beta chain sequence along with its context. Its antigen is as yet unknown. From germline, CDR1 is MNHEY and CDR2 SMNVEV (reference sequence). This CDR3 comprises 15 residues. V lost 5 bases and J 4 bases, leaving 14 bases between the germline ends. Some clones are missing from TCRdb's copy, which holds only in-frame ones; the method was immunoSEQ multiplex PCR. In the table there are roughly 890,000 clones, 80% to 95% of which are singletons. Terminally differentiated effector memory CD45RA+ cells were excluded by CCR7 positive selection of CD45RO-negative cells. The study drew its donors from healthy HIV-negative adults without recent acute infections or vaccinations. Adults of Caucasian background living in Nashville, Tennessee made up all donors. These data belong to a study of shared clonotypes between healthy human individuals. Across the study: Three CD4 naive, three CD4 memory, two CD8 naive and one CD8 memory plate were used per donor. The study's findings and limits: The generation probabilities recorded for non-shared clonotypes fell below those of clonotypes shared by all four donors.

The sample consisted of naive CD8+ T cells sorted from blood. The receptor was derived from a man aged 25-45 years in good health. This chain connects TRBV27 to TRBJ1-4; no clear D. In nucleotides, the CDR3 is TGTGCCAGCAGTCATTCGAAGGCGCTTAATGAAAAACTGTTTTTT. Protein: CASSHSKALNEKLFF.